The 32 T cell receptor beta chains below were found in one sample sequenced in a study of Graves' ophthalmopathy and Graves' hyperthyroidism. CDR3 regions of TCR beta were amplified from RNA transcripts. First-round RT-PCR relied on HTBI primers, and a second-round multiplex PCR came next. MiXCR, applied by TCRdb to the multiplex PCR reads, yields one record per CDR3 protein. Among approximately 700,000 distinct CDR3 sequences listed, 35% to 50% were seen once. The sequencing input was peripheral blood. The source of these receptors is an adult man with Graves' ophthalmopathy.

The CDR3, as DNA: TGCAGTGCTAGAAGACAGATCGACGAGCAGTACTTC. It yields the protein CSARRQIDEQYF. The V and J genes are TRBV20-1 and TRBJ2-7, with D tentatively TRBD1 (5 bases). The CDR3 runs to 12 residues. Per the germline V gene, CDR1 is DFQATT and CDR2 is SNEGSKA (reference sequence). Between the trimmed V and J ends, which lost 2 bases and 5 bases, there was a span of 10 bases.

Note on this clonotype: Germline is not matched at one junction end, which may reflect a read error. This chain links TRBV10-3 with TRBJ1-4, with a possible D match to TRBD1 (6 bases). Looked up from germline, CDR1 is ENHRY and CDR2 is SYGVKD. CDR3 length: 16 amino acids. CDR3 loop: CASSYLGGAGNEKLFF. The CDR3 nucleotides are TGTGCCAGCAGTTACCTTGGGGGCGCAGGGAATGAAAAACTGTTTTTT.

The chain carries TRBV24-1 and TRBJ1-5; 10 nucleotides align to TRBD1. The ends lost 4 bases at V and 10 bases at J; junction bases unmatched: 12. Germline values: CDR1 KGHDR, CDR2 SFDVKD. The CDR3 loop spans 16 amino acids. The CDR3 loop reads CATSDPGTGVGHPQHF. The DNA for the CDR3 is TGTGCCACCAGTGACCCAGGGACAGGGGTTGGTCATCCCCAGCATTTT.

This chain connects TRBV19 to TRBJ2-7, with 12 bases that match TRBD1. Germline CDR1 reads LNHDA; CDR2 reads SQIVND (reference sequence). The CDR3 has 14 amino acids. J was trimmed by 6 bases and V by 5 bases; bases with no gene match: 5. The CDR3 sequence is CASSPGTGGFEQYF. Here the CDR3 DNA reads TGTGCCAGTAGTCCCGGGACAGGGGGCTTCGAGCAGTACTTC.

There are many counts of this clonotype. As DNA, the CDR3 is TGCAGTGCTACGAAAGGACTGGGGGACACTGAAGCTTTCTTT. Protein sequence: CSATKGLGDTEAFF. This rearrangement joins TRBV20-1 to TRBJ1-1; possible D gene TRBD1, 5 bases. The CDR3 extends over 14 amino acids. V was clipped by 4 bases and J by 3 bases, with 15 bases between them. CDR1 and CDR2 from the germline V gene are DFQATT and SNEGSKA (reference sequence).

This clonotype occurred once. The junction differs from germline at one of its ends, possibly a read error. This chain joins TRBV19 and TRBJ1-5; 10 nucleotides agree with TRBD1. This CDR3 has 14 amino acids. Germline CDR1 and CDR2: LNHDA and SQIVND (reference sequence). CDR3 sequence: CASSKGQGNQPRHF. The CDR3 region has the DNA TGTGCCAGTAGTAAGGGACAGGGGAATCAGCCCCGGCATTTT.

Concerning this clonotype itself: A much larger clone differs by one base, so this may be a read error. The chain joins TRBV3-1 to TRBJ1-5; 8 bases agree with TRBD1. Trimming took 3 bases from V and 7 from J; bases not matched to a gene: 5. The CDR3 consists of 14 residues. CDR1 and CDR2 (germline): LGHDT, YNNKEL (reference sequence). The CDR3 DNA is TGTGCCAGCAGCCACGACAGGGGCGGACAGCCCCAGCATTTT. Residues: CASSHDRGGQPQHF.

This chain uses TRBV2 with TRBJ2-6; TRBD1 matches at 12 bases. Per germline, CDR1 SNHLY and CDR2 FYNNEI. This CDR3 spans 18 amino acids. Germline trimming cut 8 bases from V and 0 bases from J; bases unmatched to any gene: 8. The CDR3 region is CASAGTGGFSSGANVLTF. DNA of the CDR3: TGTGCCAGCGCCGGGACAGGGGGCTTTAGCTCTGGGGCCAACGTCCTGACTTTC.

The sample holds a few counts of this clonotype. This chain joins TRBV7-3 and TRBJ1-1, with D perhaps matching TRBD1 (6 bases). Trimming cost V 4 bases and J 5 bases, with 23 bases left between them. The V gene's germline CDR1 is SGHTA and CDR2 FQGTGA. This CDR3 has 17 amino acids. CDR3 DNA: TGTGCCAGCAGCTGGGGCACAGGGCCGATCGGGGGTACTGAAGCTTTCTTT. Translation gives CASSWGTGPIGGTEAFF.

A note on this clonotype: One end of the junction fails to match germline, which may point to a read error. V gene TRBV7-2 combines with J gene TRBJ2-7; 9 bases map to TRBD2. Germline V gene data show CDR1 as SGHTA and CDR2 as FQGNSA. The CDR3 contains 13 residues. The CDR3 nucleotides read TGTGCCAGCACTGTTAGCGGGGGCCACGAGCAGCACTTC. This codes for CASTVSGGHEQHF. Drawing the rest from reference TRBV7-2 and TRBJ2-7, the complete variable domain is GAGVSQSPSNKVTEKGKDVELRCDPISGHTALYWYRQSLGQGLEFLIYFQGNSAPDKSGLPSDRFSAERTGGSVSTLTIQRTQQEDSAVYLCASTVSGGHEQHFGPGTRLTVT.

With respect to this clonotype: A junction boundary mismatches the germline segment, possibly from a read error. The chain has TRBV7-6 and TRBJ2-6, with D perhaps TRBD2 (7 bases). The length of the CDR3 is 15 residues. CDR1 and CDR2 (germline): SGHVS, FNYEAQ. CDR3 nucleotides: TGTGCCAGCAGCCCGGGGGGCGCTGGGGCCAACGTCCTGATTTTC. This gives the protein CASSPGGAGANVLIF.

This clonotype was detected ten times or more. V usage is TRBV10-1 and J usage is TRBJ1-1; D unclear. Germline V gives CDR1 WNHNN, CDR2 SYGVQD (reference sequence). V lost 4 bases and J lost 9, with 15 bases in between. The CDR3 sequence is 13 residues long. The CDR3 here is CASSAFDGGQAFF. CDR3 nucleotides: TGCGCCAGCAGTGCCTTCGACGGTGGCCAAGCTTTCTTT.

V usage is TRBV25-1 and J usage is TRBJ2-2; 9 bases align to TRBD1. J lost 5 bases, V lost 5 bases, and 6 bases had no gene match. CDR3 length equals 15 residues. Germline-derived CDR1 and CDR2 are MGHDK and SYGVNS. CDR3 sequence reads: CASSLGDRATGELFF. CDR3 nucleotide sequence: TGTGCCAGCAGTTTAGGGGACAGGGCAACCGGGGAGCTGTTTTTT.

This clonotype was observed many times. Here the CDR3 reads CASSDSNTEAFF. In DNA form, the CDR3 reads TGTGCCAGCAGTGACAGTAACACTGAAGCTTTCTTT. The chain employs TRBV25-1 and TRBJ1-1; D remains ambiguous. The germline V gene has CDR1 MGHDK and CDR2 SYGVNS. This CDR3 has 12 residues. Trimming cost V 3 bases and J 2 bases, with 4 bases left between them.

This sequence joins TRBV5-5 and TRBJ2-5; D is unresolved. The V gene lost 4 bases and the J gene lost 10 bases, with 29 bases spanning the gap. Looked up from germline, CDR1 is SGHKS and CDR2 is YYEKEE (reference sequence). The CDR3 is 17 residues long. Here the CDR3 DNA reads TGTGCCAGCAGCCTTTCGGCGGCAGCTTCTGTACTTCGTGACCAGTACTTC. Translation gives CASSLSAAASVLRDQYF. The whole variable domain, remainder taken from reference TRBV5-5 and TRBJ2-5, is DAGVTQSPTHLIKTRGQQVTLRCSPISGHKSVSWYQQVLGQGPQFIFQYYEKEERGRGNFPDRFSARQFPNYSSELNVNALLLGDSALYLCASSLSAAASVLRDQYFGPGTRLLVL.

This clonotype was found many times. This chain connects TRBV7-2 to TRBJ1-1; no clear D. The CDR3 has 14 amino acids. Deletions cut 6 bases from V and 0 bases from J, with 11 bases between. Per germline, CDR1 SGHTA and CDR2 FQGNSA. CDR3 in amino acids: CASSRRTMNTEAFF. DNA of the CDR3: TGTGCCAGCAGTCGTAGGACCATGAACACTGAAGCTTTCTTT.

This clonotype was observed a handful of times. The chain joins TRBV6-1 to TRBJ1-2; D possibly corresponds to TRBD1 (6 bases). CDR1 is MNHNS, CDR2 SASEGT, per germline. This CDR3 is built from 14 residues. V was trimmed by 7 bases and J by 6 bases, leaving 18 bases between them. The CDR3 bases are TGTGCCAGCACCGAGGGGGGGGAAAATGATGGCTACACCTTC. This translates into CASTEGGENDGYTF.

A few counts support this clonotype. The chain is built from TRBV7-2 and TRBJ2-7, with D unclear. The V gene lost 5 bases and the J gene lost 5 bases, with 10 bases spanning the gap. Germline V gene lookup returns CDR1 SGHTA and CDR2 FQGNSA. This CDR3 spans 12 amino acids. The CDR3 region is CASSPDSNEQYF. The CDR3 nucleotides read TGTGCCAGCAGCCCAGATAGTAACGAGCAGTACTTC.

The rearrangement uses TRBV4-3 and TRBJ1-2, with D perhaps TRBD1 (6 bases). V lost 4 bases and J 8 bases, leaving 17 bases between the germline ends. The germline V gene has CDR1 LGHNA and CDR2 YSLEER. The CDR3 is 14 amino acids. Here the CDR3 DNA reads TGCGCCAGCAGCCCGGGGGGGCCGGAATCCGGCTACACCTTC. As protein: CASSPGGPESGYTF.

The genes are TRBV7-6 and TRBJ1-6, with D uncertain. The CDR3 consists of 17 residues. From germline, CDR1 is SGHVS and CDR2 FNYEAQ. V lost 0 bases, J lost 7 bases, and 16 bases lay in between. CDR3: CASSLAVAANLNSPLHF. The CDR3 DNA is TGTGCCAGCAGCTTAGCGGTTGCCGCCAATCTCAATTCACCCCTCCACTTT.

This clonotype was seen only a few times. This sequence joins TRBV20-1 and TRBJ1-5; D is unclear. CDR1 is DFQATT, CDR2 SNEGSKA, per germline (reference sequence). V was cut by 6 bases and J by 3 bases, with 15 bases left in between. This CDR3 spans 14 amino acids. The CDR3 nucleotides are TGCAGTGCAGGCCCCGGAGGCTACAATCAGCCCCAGCATTTT. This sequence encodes CSAGPGGYNQPQHF.

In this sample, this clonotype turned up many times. CDR3 in DNA: TGCGCCAGCAGATTAGACGGACAGCAAAATTCACCCCTCCACTTT. This gives the protein CASRLDGQQNSPLHF. The rearrangement uses TRBV5-1 and TRBJ1-6; weak D call: TRBD1 (6 bases). The CDR3 extends over 15 amino acids. V was shortened by 5 bases and J by 7 bases, with 16 bases between the two germline ends. Per the germline V gene, CDR1 is SGHRS and CDR2 is YFSETQ.

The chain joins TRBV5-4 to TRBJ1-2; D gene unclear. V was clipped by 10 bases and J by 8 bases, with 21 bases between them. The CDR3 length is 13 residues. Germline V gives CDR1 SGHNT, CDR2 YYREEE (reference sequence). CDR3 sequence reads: CAGKRVDSRGYTF. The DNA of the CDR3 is TGTGCCGGGAAGAGGGTAGATTCCCGAGGCTACACCTTC. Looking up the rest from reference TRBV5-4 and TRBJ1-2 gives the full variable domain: ETGVTQSPTHLIKTRGQQVTLRCSSQSGHNTVSWYQQALGQGPQFIFQYYREEENGRGNFPPRFSGLQFPNYSSELNVNALELDDSALYLCAGKRVDSRGYTFGSGTRLTVV.

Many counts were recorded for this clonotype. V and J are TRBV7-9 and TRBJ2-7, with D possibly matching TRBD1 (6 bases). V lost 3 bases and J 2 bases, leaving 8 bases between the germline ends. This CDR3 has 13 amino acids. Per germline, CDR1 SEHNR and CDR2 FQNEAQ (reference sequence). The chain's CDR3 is CASSFQGTYEQYF. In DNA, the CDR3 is TGTGCCAGCAGCTTTCAGGGGACCTACGAGCAGTACTTC. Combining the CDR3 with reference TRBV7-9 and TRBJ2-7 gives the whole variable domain DTGVSQNPRHKITKRGQNVTFRCDPISEHNRLYWYRQTLGQGPEFLTYFQNEAQLEKSRLLSDRFSAERPKGSFSTLEIQRTEQGDSAMYLCASSFQGTYEQYFGPGTRLTVT.

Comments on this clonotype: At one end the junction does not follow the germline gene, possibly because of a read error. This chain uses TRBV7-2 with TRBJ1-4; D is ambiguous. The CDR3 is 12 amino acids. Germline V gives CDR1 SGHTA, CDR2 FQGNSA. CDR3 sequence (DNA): TGTGCCAGCAGCTTAGCCGGTGAAAAACCGTTTTTT. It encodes CASSLAGEKPFF. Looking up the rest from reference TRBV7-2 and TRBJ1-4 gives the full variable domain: GAGVSQSPSNKVTEKGKDVELRCDPISGHTALYWYRQSLGQGLEFLIYFQGNSAPDKSGLPSDRFSAERTGGSVSTLTIQRTQQEDSAVYLCASSLAGEKPFFGSGTQLSVL.

DNA of the CDR3: TGTGCCAGCAGTTATACCCGGACAGACACTAACTATGGCTACACCTTC. The encoded protein is CASSYTRTDTNYGYTF. The chain has TRBV2 and TRBJ1-2, with D tentatively TRBD1 (6 bases). The CDR3 totals 16 residues. Trimming stripped 5 bases from V and 0 bases from J, with 16 bases between. Germline V gene data show CDR1 as SNHLY and CDR2 as FYNNEI.

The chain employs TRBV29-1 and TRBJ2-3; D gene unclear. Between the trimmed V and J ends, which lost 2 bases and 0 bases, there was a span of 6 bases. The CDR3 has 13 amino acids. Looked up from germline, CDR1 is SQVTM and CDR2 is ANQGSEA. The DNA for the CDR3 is TGCAGCGTTGAACGGTCAAGCACAGATACGCAGTATTTT. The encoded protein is CSVERSSTDTQYF.

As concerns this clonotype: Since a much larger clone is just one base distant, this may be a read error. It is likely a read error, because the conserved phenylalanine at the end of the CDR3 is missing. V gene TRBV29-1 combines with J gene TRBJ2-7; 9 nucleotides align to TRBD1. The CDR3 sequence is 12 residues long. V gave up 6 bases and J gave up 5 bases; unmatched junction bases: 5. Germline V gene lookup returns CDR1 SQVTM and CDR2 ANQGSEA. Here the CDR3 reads CSVGQGPNEQYS. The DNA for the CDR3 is TGCAGCGTGGGACAGGGTCCCAACGAGCAGTACTCC.

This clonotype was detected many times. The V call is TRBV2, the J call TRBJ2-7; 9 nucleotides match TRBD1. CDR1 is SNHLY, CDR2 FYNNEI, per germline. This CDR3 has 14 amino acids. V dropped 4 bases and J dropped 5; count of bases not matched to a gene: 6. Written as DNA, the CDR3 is TGTGCCAGCAGTGCCGGGACAGGGAAACACGAGCAGTACTTC. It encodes CASSAGTGKHEQYF.

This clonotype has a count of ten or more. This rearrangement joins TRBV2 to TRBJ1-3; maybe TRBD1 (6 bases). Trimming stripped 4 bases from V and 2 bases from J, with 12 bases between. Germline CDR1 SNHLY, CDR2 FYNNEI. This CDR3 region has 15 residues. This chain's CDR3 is CASSVGGSAGNTIYF. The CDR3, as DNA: TGTGCCAGCAGTGTAGGGGGTTCGGCTGGAAACACCATATATTTT.

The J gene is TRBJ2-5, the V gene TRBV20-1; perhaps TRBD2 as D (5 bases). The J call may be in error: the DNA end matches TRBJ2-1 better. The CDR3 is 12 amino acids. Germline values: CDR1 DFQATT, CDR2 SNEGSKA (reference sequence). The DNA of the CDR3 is TGCAGTGCTAGAGGCCGGCGGGCCGAGCAGTTCTTC. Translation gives CSARGRRAEQFF.

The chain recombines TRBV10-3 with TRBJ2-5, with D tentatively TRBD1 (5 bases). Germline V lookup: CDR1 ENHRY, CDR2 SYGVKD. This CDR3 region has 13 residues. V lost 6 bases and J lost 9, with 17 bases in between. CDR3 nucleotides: TGTGCCATCAGGGGCAGGGTTGATCAGCCCCAGTACTTC. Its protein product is CAIRGRVDQPQYF.